These 8 T cell receptor beta chains originate from one sample sequenced in a study of cytomegalovirus exposure and HLA in healthy donors. PCR involved 60 Vbeta and 13 Jbeta primers. Measured with immunoSEQ multiplex PCR; TCRdb has only the in-frame clones, and not every one. Among fewer than 300,000 clones listed, 80% were seen once. Specimen: PBMCs. The receptors derive from a girl aged 2 to 10 in good health and CMV-seronegative.

The V and J genes are TRBV5-4 and TRBJ2-5; possibly TRBD2 for D (6 bases). V gave up 4 bases and J gave up 2 bases, with 9 bases separating them. CDR1 is SGHNT, CDR2 YYREEE, per germline (reference sequence). The CDR3 consists of 13 residues. In DNA, the CDR3 is TGTGCCAGCAGCACGGGACTGCAAGAGACCCAGTACTTC. Translation: CASSTGLQETQYF.

The chain combines TRBV28 with TRBJ2-1; the D gene is possibly TRBD2 (6 bases). The germline V gene has CDR1 MDHEN and CDR2 SYDVKM. Trimming took off 5 bases at V and 4 bases at J, with 21 bases between the two ends. The CDR3 has 17 amino acids. Here the CDR3 reads CASSKGVGGQRYNEQFF. DNA of the CDR3: TGTGCCAGCAGTAAAGGGGTGGGGGGTCAGCGGTACAATGAGCAGTTCTTC.

The V gene is TRBV6-1, the J gene TRBJ2-1, with 8 nucleotides matching TRBD1. V dropped 9 bases and J dropped 1; count of bases not matched to a gene: 5. There are 14 residues in the CDR3. Germline-derived CDR1 and CDR2 are MNHNS and SASEGT. Here the CDR3 reads CASTRTGSYNEQFF. CDR3 DNA sequence: TGTGCCAGTACACGGACAGGGTCCTACAATGAGCAGTTCTTC.

The rearrangement uses TRBV28 and TRBJ2-7, with TRBD1 matching 8 bases. V was pared by 5 bases and J by 2 bases, with 5 bases of the junction left unmatched. This CDR3 is built from 14 residues. Germline V gene data show CDR1 as MDHEN and CDR2 as SYDVKM. CDR3 nucleotide sequence: TGTGCCAGCAGTCCTCGGACAGGGACCTACGAGCAGTACTTC. Protein: CASSPRTGTYEQYF.

The gene calls are TRBV13 and TRBJ2-4, with a possible D match to TRBD1 (6 bases). Germline values: CDR1 PRHDT, CDR2 FYEKMQ (reference sequence). Trimming pared 7 bases from V and 9 bases from J, leaving 22 bases between. This CDR3 contains 15 residues. The CDR3 is CASNNRERGESIQYF. The CDR3 bases are TGTGCCAGCAACAACAGGGAGAGGGGAGAGAGCATTCAGTACTTC.

CDR3 sequence: CASSQDRGYQETQYF. The CDR3 bases are TGCGCCAGCAGCCAAGACAGGGGGTACCAAGAGACCCAGTACTTC. This chain joins TRBV4-1 and TRBJ2-5; 7 bases agree with TRBD1. The CDR3 covers 15 residues. The junction had 1 base not matched to a gene; V was cut back by 0 bases and J by 0 bases. Germline V lookup: CDR1 MGHRA, CDR2 YSYEKL.

The V gene is TRBV5-1, the J gene TRBJ2-7, with 9 bases aligning to TRBD1. Germline values: CDR1 SGHRS, CDR2 YFSETQ. V trimming: 6 bases; J trimming: 2 bases; junction bases outside the gene matches: 9. The CDR3 runs to 15 residues. The CDR3 DNA sequence: TGCGCCAGCAACGACAGGGGGGGAAGCCCCTACGAGCAGTACTTC. Translated: CASNDRGGSPYEQYF. The variable domain in full, with the rest retrieved from reference TRBV5-1 and TRBJ2-7, is KAGVTQTPRYLIKTRGQQVTLSCSPISGHRSVSWYQQTPGQGLQFLFEYFSETQRNKGNFPGRFSGRQFSNSRSEMNVSTLELGDSALYLCASNDRGGSPYEQYFGPGTRLTVT.

This clone was counted only a few times. The chain employs TRBV6-1 and TRBJ1-1; tentatively, D is TRBD1 (6 bases). The germline V gene encodes CDR1 MNHNS and CDR2 SASEGT. V lost 4 bases to trimming and J lost 1 base, with 10 bases between them. CDR3 length equals 14 residues. CDR3 amino acids: CASSATRGNTEAFF. In DNA form, the CDR3 reads TGTGCCAGCAGTGCGACCAGGGGGAACACTGAAGCTTTCTTT.